This T cell receptor (beta chain) was found in a study of T cell repertoires in cytomegalovirus infection (dated by TCRdb to the late 2010s). Background on the whole study: Peptide stimulations targeted recently identified HLA-C-restricted CMV epitopes, whose presentation resists viral immunomodulation, together with well-studied HLA-B-restricted epitopes. The HLA type of each donor mattered for the analysis, because public TCR beta signatures pointed to carriage of CMV infection along with the matching HLA type.

On the study overall, not on this receptor specifically: Cumulative frequency of public TCR beta family members discriminated carriers of CMV infection plus the relevant HLA type in this cohort and an independent roughly 330-donor cohort. The ex vivo response was dominated by HLA-C-restricted CMV-specific TCR beta clonotypes, which also provided the single most frequent clonotype in two of eight donors.

Read against the paper, the sample's treatment or condition label means: in vitro stimulation with specific CMV peptide epitopes to enrich CMV-specific T cells. V lost 0 bases and J lost 0 bases, and the count of bases not matched to a germline gene is 8. The CDR3 holds 18 amino acids from the cysteine to the phenylalanine. The sequence is cut down to CDR3 DNA, 54 bases in frame from base 1. The germline V gene sets CDR1 to MNHNS and CDR2 to SASEGT. The listed sequencing device is Illumina HiSeq 1500. TCRdb reprocessed the public reads (quality trimming at Q25 with fastp, clone calling with MiXCR) and kept in-frame beta chains. Every CDR3 protein is listed once, alongside the most common genes and DNA of its rows. The sample table holds 160,000 or so distinct CDR3 sequences, of which about a fifth were seen once. The top ten clones comprise 25% of the sample. This clonotype was picked up a small number of times. Its target antigen remains unknown. Within one base of it there is no much larger clone, and no base qualities were kept.

This sample comprised CD8+ T cells from cultured PBMCs, obtained from culture after CMV antigen stimulation. This chain is built from TRBV6-1 and TRBJ2-5; 9 central bases correspond to TRBD2. This TCR came from a human donor in good health (CMV status not recorded). Some clones in this sample may be carry-over from other donors' samples. The CDR3 sequence is CASSEAPAGGQYQETQYF. Here is the DNA: TGTGCCAGCAGTGAAGCTCCAGCGGGGGGACAGTACCAAGAGACCCAGTACTTC.